These 25 T cell receptor beta chains were sequenced from one sample in a study of control samples from healthy donors and cancer patients. Profiled with immunoSEQ multiplex PCR; TCRdb holds only in-frame clones, not every one. The sample includes 75,000 to 90,000 clones, around nine tenths of them seen just once. Source material: blood. The receptor source for this set is a man between 50 and 59 years old in good health.

This clone was found once. The rearrangement uses TRBV7-8 and TRBJ1-2; maybe TRBD1 (6 bases). Germline values: CDR1 SGHVS, CDR2 FQNEAQ. The CDR3 extends over 14 amino acids. V lost 5 bases, J lost 0 bases, and 10 bases lay in between. CDR3 loop: CASSPDSSNYGYTF. The CDR3 DNA reads TGTGCCAGCAGCCCGGACAGTTCTAACTATGGCTACACCTTC.

This rearrangement joins TRBV4-3 to TRBJ1-1; D gene unclear. CDR1 is LGHNA and CDR2 is YSLEER in the germline V gene. The CDR3 extends over 17 amino acids. V lost 0 bases to trimming and J lost 4 bases, with 18 bases between them. In DNA, the CDR3 is TGCGCCAGCAGCCAAGATCGGGTTGGGGTAAAGGGCACTGAAGCTTTCTTT. Translated, it gives CASSQDRVGVKGTEAFF.

The CDR3 here is CASHSGGASGGEQYF. CDR3 nucleotide sequence: TGTGCCAGCCATAGCGGGGGGGCCTCCGGAGGCGAGCAGTACTTC. The V and J genes are TRBV6-5 and TRBJ2-7; 11 nucleotides line up with TRBD2. Germline V CDR1 and CDR2: MNHEY, SVGAGI. There are 15 residues in the CDR3. V lost 8 bases, J lost 6 bases, and 12 bases stayed unmatched.

CDR3 sequence reads: CASSQDVQGNTGELFF. CDR3 sequence (DNA): TGTGCCAGCAGCCAAGACGTACAGGGGAACACCGGGGAGCTGTTTTTT. This rearrangement joins TRBV4-2 to TRBJ2-2; maybe TRBD1 (6 bases). The V gene lost 0 bases and the J gene lost 1 base, with 9 bases spanning the gap. This CDR3 contains 16 residues. CDR1 is LGHNA, CDR2 YNFKEQ, per germline.

This clone came up once. The chain employs TRBV30 and TRBJ1-6; 9 bases fit TRBD1. The germline V gene has CDR1 GTSNPN and CDR2 SVGIG (reference sequence). Losses at the gene ends were 3 bases for V and 3 bases for J; bases not matched to a gene: 6. There are 16 residues in the CDR3. CDR3 nucleotide sequence: TGTGCCTGGAGGACCGGGGGACAGGGCTATAATTCACCCCTCCACTTT. Translated: CAWRTGGQGYNSPLHF. Full variable domain (remainder filled in from reference TRBV30 and TRBJ1-6): SQTIHQWPATLVQPVGSPLSLECTVEGTSNPNLYWYRQAAGRGLQLLFYSVGIGQISSEVPQNLSASRPQDRQFILSSKKLLLSDSGFYLCAWRTGGQGYNSPLHFGNGTRLTVT.

The chain recombines TRBV7-8 with TRBJ2-1; 11 nucleotides match TRBD2. CDR3 length: 18 amino acids. CDR1 and CDR2 from the germline V gene are SGHVS and FQNEAQ. Trimming at V came to 5 bases and at J to 3 bases, leaving 12 bases not matched to a gene. The CDR3 coding sequence is TGTGCCAGCAGCCCAAGCCTATTAGCGGGGGGGCTCTACAATGAGCAGTTCTTC. It codes for CASSPSLLAGGLYNEQFF.

This sequence joins TRBV29-1 and TRBJ2-1, with TRBD2 identical over 11 bases. V dropped 5 bases and J dropped 8; count of bases not matched to a gene: 8. The CDR3 runs to 14 residues. Germline V gene lookup returns CDR1 SQVTM and CDR2 ANQGSEA. The CDR3 sequence: CSVRGLAGLDEQFF. The CDR3, as DNA: TGCAGCGTTCGTGGACTAGCGGGTCTCGATGAGCAGTTCTTC.

The CDR3 DNA follows: TGTGCCAGCAGCTCACCCGGAAAAACCTACGAGCAGTACTTC. This codes for CASSSPGKTYEQYF. The V gene is TRBV7-2, the J gene TRBJ2-7; no clear D. The ends were cut back, 4 bases at V and 2 bases at J, with 12 bases in the middle. This CDR3 region has 14 residues. Germline CDR1 reads SGHTA; CDR2 reads FQGNSA.

A single count supports this clone. This specimen includes other DNA sequences encoding the same CDR3. The chain has TRBV3-1 (or the pseudogene TRBV3-2) and TRBJ1-4; unclear D gene. Germline V lookup: CDR1 LGHDT, CDR2 YNNKEL (reference sequence). The V gene lost 6 bases and the J gene lost 8 bases, with 7 bases spanning the gap. The CDR3 runs to 11 residues. This CDR3 is CASRLREKLFF. The CDR3 DNA reads as TGTGCCAGCAGACTTAGGGAAAAACTGTTTTTT.

This CDR3 is CASSLGTGGRGEKLFF. The CDR3 DNA is TGTGCCAGCAGCTTAGGGACAGGGGGCAGGGGCGAAAAACTGTTTTTT. The chain joins TRBV7-6 to TRBJ1-4; 11 bases line up with TRBD1. This CDR3 is 16 amino acids long. Germline V gives CDR1 SGHVS, CDR2 FNYEAQ. V trimming: 1 base; J trimming: 8 bases; junction bases outside the gene matches: 6.

This clone was seen just once. The chain has TRBV7-6 and TRBJ2-1, with 10 bases lining up with TRBD2. In germline, CDR1 is SGHVS, CDR2 FNYEAQ. This CDR3 is built from 15 residues. Trimming cost V 4 bases and J 7 bases; bases outside gene matches: 7. The CDR3 here is CASSSSGGAGNEQFF. In DNA form, the CDR3 reads TGTGCCAGCAGCTCAAGCGGGGGGGCCGGGAATGAGCAGTTCTTC.

CDR3 sequence reads: CASSSRGMGYTF. In nucleotides, the CDR3 is TGTGCCAGCAGCTCCCGGGGGATGGGCTACACCTTC. The V and J genes are TRBV7-6 and TRBJ1-2; D may be TRBD1 (5 bases). Germline V gene sequence: CDR1 SGHVS, CDR2 FNYEAQ. The CDR3 is made up of 12 amino acids. Trimming pared 4 bases from V and 8 bases from J, leaving 11 bases between.

The chain carries TRBV4-1 and TRBJ2-3; D unresolved. Germline V CDR1 and CDR2: MGHRA, YSYEKL. This CDR3 is 13 amino acids long. The V gene lost 0 bases and the J gene lost 7 bases, with 8 bases spanning the gap. CDR3 DNA: TGCGCCAGCAGCCAAGATGAAGGATATACGCAGTATTTT. Translation: CASSQDEGYTQYF.

The chain is built from TRBV6-5 and TRBJ1-2, with 7 bases that match TRBD1. This CDR3 is built from 14 residues. From germline, CDR1 is MNHEY and CDR2 SVGAGI. Trimming removed 5 bases from V and 6 bases from J; junction bases left unmatched: 9. The CDR3: CASSIGRGRHGYTF. The CDR3 nucleotides are TGTGCCAGCAGTATAGGAAGGGGGCGGCATGGCTACACCTTC.

The rearrangement uses TRBV7-2 and TRBJ2-7; the match to TRBD2 covers 9 bases. J lost 3 bases, V lost 5 bases, and 8 bases had no gene match. Germline-derived CDR1 and CDR2 are SGHTA and FQGNSA. The CDR3 length is 15 residues. CDR3 DNA: TGTGCCAGCAGCCTGGAGCGGGGGGCATACTACGAGCAGTACTTC. It translates to CASSLERGAYYEQYF.

The V call is TRBV4-3, the J call TRBJ2-3; tentative D call: TRBD2 (5 bases). Trimming took off 4 bases at V and 1 base at J, with 9 bases between the two ends. Germline V gives CDR1 LGHNA, CDR2 YSLEER. There are 14 residues in the CDR3. The CDR3 DNA is TGCGCCAGCAGCCTTCGGGGTCGCACAGATACGCAGTATTTT. Its translation is CASSLRGRTDTQYF.

This chain joins TRBV5-6 and TRBJ2-7; possible D gene TRBD2, 7 bases. CDR1 and CDR2 from the germline V gene are SGHDT and YYEEEE. Deletions cut 0 bases from V and 1 base from J, with 17 bases between. The CDR3 totals 17 residues. CDR3 nucleotide sequence: TGTGCCAGCAGCTTGGAGCCCAGGGGAGGGATTTCCTACGAGCAGTACTTC. Translation gives CASSLEPRGGISYEQYF.

The V and J genes are TRBV5-8 and TRBJ2-3; 10 nucleotides align to TRBD1. V gave up 2 bases and J gave up 7 bases; unmatched junction bases: 7. In germline, CDR1 is SGHTS, CDR2 YDEGEE. CDR3 length equals 15 residues. The CDR3 bases are TGTGCCAGCAGCTTCCTGGGACAGGGGCTTAATACGCAGTATTTT. Amino acids: CASSFLGQGLNTQYF.

The CDR3 region has the DNA TGTGCCAGCAGCCCAAGTGGGGGGACAGAACGGTCACCCCTCCACTTT. It specifies CASSPSGGTERSPLHF. J is TRBJ1-6 and V is TRBV7-2, with 7 bases fitting TRBD1. This CDR3 comprises 16 residues. Losses at the gene ends were 5 bases for V and 10 bases for J; bases not matched to a gene: 14. Germline V CDR1 and CDR2: SGHTA, FQGNSA.

This sequence joins TRBV10-3 and TRBJ1-2; weak D call: TRBD1 (5 bases). The length of the CDR3 is 19 residues. In germline, CDR1 is ENHRY, CDR2 SYGVKD. V was trimmed by 7 bases and J by 5 bases, leaving 32 bases between them. In nucleotides, the CDR3 is TGTGCCATCAATCCGGGGCAGGCTTTTTTGGAGTCGGACCTGTATGGCTACACCTTC. Amino acids: CAINPGQAFLESDLYGYTF.

The chain's CDR3 is CASGSTAESNYGYTF. CDR3 in DNA: TGTGCCAGCGGATCGACCGCAGAGTCTAACTATGGCTACACCTTC. The rearrangement uses TRBV7-9 and TRBJ1-2; D is ambiguous. This CDR3 is built from 15 residues. From germline, CDR1 is SEHNR and CDR2 FQNEAQ (reference sequence). The V gene lost 8 bases and the J gene lost 0 bases, with 16 bases spanning the gap.

The chain recombines TRBV3-1 (or the pseudogene TRBV3-2) with TRBJ2-3; D gene ambiguous. Germline loops: CDR1 LGHDT, CDR2 YNNKEL (reference sequence). This CDR3 contains 15 residues. V dropped 0 bases and J dropped 2 bases, with 9 bases sitting between them. CDR3 nucleotide sequence: TGTGCCAGCAGCCAAGATGGCGCAGTCACAGATACGCAGTATTTT. It specifies CASSQDGAVTDTQYF.

The chain joins TRBV15 to TRBJ2-6; D gene ambiguous. The CDR3 totals 15 residues. Germline V CDR1 and CDR2: LNHNV, YYDKDF (reference sequence). Trimming took off 0 bases at V and 1 base at J, with 4 bases between the two ends. This CDR3 reads CATSREGSGANVLTF. For the CDR3, the DNA is TGTGCCACCAGCAGAGAAGGGTCTGGGGCCAACGTCCTGACTTTC. The entire variable domain, with the rest obtained from reference TRBV15 and TRBJ2-6, is as follows: DAMVIQNPRYQVTQFGKPVTLSCSQTLNHNVMYWYQQKSSQAPKLLFHYYDKDFNNEADTPDNFQSRRPNTSFCFLDIRSPGLGDTAMYLCATSREGSGANVLTFGAGSRLTVL.

The chain combines TRBV6-5 with TRBJ2-7, with TRBD1 identical over 7 bases. Germline V gene sequence: CDR1 MNHEY, CDR2 SVGAGI. CDR3 size: 13 residues. V was clipped by 5 bases and J by 4 bases; unmatched bases: 5. The CDR3 bases are TGTGCCAGCAGTCTGGGACAGAATTACGAGCAGTACTTC. Protein: CASSLGQNYEQYF.

V gene TRBV14 combines with J gene TRBJ2-1, with 9 bases aligning to TRBD2. CDR1 is SGHDN and CDR2 is FVKESK in the germline V gene. The trim removed 4 bases at V and 8 bases at J, leaving 18 bases unmatched. CDR3 length: 18 residues. CDR3 in amino acids: CASSRWARRGGSLDEQFF. In nucleotides, the CDR3 is TGTGCCAGCAGCCGCTGGGCGCGGCGGGGGGGCTCTTTAGATGAGCAGTTCTTC. The full variable domain, rest sourced from reference TRBV14 and TRBJ2-1, is EAGVTQFPSHSVIEKGQTVTLRCDPISGHDNLYWYRRVMGKEIKFLLHFVKESKQDESGMPNNRFLAERTGGTYSTLKVQPAELEDSGVYFCASSRWARRGGSLDEQFFGPGTRLTVL.